This TCR beta chain was captured by sequencing in a study of blood T cell repertoires in COVID-19. Study as a whole: Samples taken during acute and convalescent COVID-19 were collected in the United States, Italy and Spain. The analysed material was cDNA or gDNA that came from T cells, B-cell-depleted T cells, or PBMCs.

As originally analysed: Reference gene primer amplification gave nucleated cell count estimates. Sequencing used immunoSEQ multiplex PCR; TCRdb keeps in-frame clones, though not all of them. V, J and clone size were drawn from that table, and D and trimming were deduced from the DNA. The repertoire consists of 35,000 to 45,000 clones, with roughly 88% occurring once and the leading ten covering 7.5% to 10%. The receptor was isolated from a human donor in a cohort sampled during active COVID-19. Sequenced: peripheral blood.

The CDR3 protein is CASSQGKTGAVGGAGTDTQYF. The CDR3 region has the DNA TGCGCCAGCAGCCAAGGGAAGACAGGGGCCGTCGGTGGCGCTGGGACAGATACGCAGTATTTT. The chain uses TRBV4-1 and TRBJ2-3; TRBD1 matches 8 bases. Germline assignment: CDR1 MGHRA and CDR2 YSYEKL. This CDR3 region has 21 residues. V dropped 1 base and J dropped 3; count of bases not matched to a gene: 21.